The clone carrying this T cell receptor (beta chain) has only a few counts. This sample was taken from a study of blood T cell repertoires in COVID-19. Overall study context: There were acute and convalescent COVID-19 samples, and they came from the United States, Italy and Spain. PBMCs, B-cell-depleted T cells, or T cells provided the cDNA or gDNA that made up the material.

As originally analysed: Nucleated cell number was recorded as an estimate derived from reference gene primer amplification. Sequencing was performed with immunoSEQ multiplex PCR; in TCRdb, only in-frame clones are kept and a portion is missing. The V and J calls and clone size are taken from that table; D and trimming were inferred from the DNA. The sample records 150,000 to 200,000 clones, nearly 85% being singletons. Unmatched junction bases numbered 13, after V lost 6 bases and J lost 5 bases. Germline-derived CDR1 and CDR2 are MNHEY and SMNVEV (reference sequence). The CDR3 length is 16 residues.

V and J are TRBV27 and TRBJ2-3; 8 nucleotides line up with TRBD1. Specimen: peripheral blood. This clonotype was obtained from a woman younger than 45 with acute or convalescent COVID-19. The CDR3 loop reads CASRRPGQGWGDTQYF. The CDR3 DNA follows: TGTGCCAGCAGACGACCCGGACAGGGCTGGGGAGATACGCAGTATTTT.